This T cell receptor (beta chain) was captured in a study of blood T cell repertoires in COVID-19. Clones were read by immunoSEQ multiplex PCR, and TCRdb kept only the in-frame ones, dropping some. The sample includes 60,000 to 65,000 clones, about 77% of them seen just once. V was pared by 4 bases and J by 2 bases, with 7 bases of the junction left unmatched. Germline values: CDR1 ENHRY, CDR2 SYGVKD. There are 15 residues in the CDR3. This clone was counted a few times. The sample comprised peripheral blood. This clonotype was sampled from a human donor in a cohort sampled during active COVID-19. This rearrangement joins TRBV10-3 to TRBJ2-7; 8 bases fit TRBD2. CDR3 coding DNA: TGTGCCATCAGTGTAGGTAGCGGGGCCACCTACGAGCAGTACTTC. Amino acids: CAISVGSGATYEQYF.